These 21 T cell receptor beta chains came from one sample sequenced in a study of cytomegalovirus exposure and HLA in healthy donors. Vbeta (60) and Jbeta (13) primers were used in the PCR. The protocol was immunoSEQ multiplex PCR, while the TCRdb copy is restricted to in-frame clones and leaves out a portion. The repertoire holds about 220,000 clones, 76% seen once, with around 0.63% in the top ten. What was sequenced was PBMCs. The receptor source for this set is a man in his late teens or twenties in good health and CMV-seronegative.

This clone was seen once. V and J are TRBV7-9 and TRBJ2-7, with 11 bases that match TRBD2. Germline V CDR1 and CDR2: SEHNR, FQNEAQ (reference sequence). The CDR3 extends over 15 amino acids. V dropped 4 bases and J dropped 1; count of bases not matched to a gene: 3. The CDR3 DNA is TGTGCCAGCAGCTCCTCTAGCGGGAGGTCCTACGAGCAGTACTTC. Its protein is CASSSSSGRSYEQYF. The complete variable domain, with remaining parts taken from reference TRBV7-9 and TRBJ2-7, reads DTGVSQNPRHKITKRGQNVTFRCDPISEHNRLYWYRQTLGQGPEFLTYFQNEAQLEKSRLLSDRFSAERPKGSFSTLEIQRTEQGDSAMYLCASSSSSGRSYEQYFGPGTRLTVT.

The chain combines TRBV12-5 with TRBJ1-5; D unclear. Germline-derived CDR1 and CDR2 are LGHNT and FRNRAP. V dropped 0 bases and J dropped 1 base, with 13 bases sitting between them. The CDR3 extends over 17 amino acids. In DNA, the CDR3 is TGTGCTAGTGGTTTGGTACCCACTATATTCAGCAATCAGCCCCAGCATTTT. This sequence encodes CASGLVPTIFSNQPQHF.

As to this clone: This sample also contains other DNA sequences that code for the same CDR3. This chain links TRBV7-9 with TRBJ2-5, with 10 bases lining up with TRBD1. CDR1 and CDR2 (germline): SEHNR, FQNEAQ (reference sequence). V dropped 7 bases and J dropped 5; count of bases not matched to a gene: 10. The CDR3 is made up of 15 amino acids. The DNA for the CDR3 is TGTGCCAGCAACCAAGACAGGGGGCGGGGGGAGACCCAGTACTTC. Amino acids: CASNQDRGRGETQYF.

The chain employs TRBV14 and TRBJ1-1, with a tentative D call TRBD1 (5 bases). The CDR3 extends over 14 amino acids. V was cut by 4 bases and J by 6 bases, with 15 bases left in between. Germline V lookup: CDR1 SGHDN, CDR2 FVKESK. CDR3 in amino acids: CASSRLPGDPEAFF. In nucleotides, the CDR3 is TGTGCCAGCAGCCGCCTGCCGGGGGACCCTGAAGCTTTCTTT.

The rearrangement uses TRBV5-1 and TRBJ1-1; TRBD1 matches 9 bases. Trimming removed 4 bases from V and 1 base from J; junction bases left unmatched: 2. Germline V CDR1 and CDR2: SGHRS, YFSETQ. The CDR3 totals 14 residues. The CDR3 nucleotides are TGCGCCAGCAGCCTACAGGGGGCGAACACTGAAGCTTTCTTT. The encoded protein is CASSLQGANTEAFF.

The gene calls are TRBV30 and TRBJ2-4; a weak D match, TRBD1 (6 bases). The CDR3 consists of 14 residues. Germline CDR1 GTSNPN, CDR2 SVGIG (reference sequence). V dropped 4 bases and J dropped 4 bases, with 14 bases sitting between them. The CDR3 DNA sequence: TGTGCCTGGAATCCGGACAGCCGAAAAAACATTCAGTACTTC. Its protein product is CAWNPDSRKNIQYF.

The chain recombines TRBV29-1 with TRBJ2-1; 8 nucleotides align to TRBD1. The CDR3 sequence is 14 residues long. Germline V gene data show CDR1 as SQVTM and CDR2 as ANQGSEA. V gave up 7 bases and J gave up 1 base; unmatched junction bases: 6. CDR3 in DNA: TGCAGCGCACCGACAGGGGTGTCCTACAATGAGCAGTTCTTC. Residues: CSAPTGVSYNEQFF.

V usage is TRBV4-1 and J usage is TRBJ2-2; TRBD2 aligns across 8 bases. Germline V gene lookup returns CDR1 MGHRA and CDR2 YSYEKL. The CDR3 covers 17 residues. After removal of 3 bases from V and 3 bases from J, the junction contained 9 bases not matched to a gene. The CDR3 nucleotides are TGCGCCAGCAGCCACGAAGGACTAGCAGCGTACACCGGGGAGCTGTTTTTT. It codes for CASSHEGLAAYTGELFF.

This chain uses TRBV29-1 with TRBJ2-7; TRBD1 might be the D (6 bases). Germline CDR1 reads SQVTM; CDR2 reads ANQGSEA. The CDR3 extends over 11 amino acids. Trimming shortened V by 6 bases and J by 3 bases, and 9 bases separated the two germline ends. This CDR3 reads CSVTQGYEQYF. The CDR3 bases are TGCAGCGTCACACAGGGCTACGAGCAGTACTTC.

CDR3 sequence (DNA): TGTGCCAGCAGTGAAGGAGACGGCGGGGGGATGAACACTGAAGCTTTCTTT. Amino acid sequence: CASSEGDGGGMNTEAFF. The chain has TRBV6-1 and TRBJ1-1, with D possibly TRBD1 on 5 matching bases. Trimming took off 1 base at V and 0 bases at J, with 15 bases between the two ends. The CDR3 runs to 17 residues. Germline loops: CDR1 MNHNS, CDR2 SASEGT.

In DNA form, the CDR3 reads TGCAGCGTTGAGCTAACGGGTGCTAGCACAGATACGCAGTATTTT. Translation: CSVELTGASTDTQYF. The chain is built from TRBV29-1 and TRBJ2-3; D is unclear. Germline V gene sequence: CDR1 SQVTM, CDR2 ANQGSEA. This CDR3 has 15 residues. V gave up 3 bases and J gave up 0 bases, with 13 bases separating them.

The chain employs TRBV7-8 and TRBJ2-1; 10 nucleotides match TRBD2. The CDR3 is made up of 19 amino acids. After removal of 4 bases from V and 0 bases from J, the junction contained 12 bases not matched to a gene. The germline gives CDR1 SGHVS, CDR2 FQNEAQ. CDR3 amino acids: CASSSKRSGRGSSYNEQFF. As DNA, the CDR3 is TGTGCCAGCAGCTCTAAGCGGAGCGGGAGGGGAAGCTCCTACAATGAGCAGTTCTTC.

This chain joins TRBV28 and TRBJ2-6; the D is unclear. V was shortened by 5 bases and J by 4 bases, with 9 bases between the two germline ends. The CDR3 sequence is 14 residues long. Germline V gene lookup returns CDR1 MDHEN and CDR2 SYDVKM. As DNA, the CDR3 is TGTGCCAGCAGTACCACCCGGGGGGCCAACGTCCTGACTTTC. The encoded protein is CASSTTRGANVLTF.

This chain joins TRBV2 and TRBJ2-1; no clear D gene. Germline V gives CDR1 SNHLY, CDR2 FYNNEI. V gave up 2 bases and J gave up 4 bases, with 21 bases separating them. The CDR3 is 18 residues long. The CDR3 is CASSEYFNTDRTYNEQFF. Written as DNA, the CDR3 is TGTGCCAGCAGTGAATATTTTAACACAGATCGAACATACAATGAGCAGTTCTTC.

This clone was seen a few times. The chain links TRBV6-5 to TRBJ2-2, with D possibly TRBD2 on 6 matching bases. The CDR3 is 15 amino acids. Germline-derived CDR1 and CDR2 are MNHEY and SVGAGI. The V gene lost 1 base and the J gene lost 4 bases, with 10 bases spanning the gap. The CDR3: CASSYYYSGTGELFF. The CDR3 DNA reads TGTGCCAGCAGTTACTACTATAGCGGCACCGGGGAGCTGTTTTTT.

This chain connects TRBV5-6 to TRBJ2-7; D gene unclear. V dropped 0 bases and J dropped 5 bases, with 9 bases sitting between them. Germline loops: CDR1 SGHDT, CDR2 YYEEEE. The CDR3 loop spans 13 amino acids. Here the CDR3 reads CASSLAYLHEQYF. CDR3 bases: TGTGCCAGCAGCTTGGCCTACCTCCACGAGCAGTACTTC.

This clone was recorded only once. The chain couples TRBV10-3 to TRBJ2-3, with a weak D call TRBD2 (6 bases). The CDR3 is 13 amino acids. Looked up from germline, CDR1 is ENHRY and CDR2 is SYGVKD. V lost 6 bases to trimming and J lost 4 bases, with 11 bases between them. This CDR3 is CAISAGNPDTQYF. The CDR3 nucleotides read TGTGCCATCAGCGCGGGAAATCCAGATACGCAGTATTTT.

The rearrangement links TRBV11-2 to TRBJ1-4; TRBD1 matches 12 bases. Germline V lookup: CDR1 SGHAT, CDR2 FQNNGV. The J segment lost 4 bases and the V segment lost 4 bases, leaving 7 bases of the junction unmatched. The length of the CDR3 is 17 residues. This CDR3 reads CASSWPGTGGDNEKLFF. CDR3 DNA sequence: TGTGCCAGCAGCTGGCCCGGGACAGGGGGCGATAATGAAAAACTGTTTTTT.

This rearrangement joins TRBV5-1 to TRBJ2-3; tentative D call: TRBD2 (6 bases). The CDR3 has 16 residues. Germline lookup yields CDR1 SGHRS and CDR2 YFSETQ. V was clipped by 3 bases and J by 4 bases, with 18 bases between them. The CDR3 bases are TGCGCCAGCAGCTCCGGGACTCAATTATGGGCAGATACGCAGTATTTT. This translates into CASSSGTQLWADTQYF.

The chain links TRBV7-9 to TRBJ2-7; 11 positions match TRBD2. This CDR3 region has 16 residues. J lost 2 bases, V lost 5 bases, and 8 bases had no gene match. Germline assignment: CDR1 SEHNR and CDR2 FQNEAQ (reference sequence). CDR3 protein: CASSPTSGKRAYEQYF. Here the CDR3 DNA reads TGTGCCAGCAGCCCGACTAGCGGGAAACGAGCCTACGAGCAGTACTTC. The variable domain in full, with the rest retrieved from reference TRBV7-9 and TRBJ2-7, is DTGVSQNPRHKITKRGQNVTFRCDPISEHNRLYWYRQTLGQGPEFLTYFQNEAQLEKSRLLSDRFSAERPKGSFSTLEIQRTEQGDSAMYLCASSPTSGKRAYEQYFGPGTRLTVT.

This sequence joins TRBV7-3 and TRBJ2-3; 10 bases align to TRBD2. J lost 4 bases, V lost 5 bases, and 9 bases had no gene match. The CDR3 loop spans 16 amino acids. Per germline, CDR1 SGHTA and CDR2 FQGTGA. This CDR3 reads CASSRVPSGSADTQYF. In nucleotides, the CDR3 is TGTGCCAGCAGCCGTGTCCCTAGCGGGAGTGCAGATACGCAGTATTTT.